This T cell receptor (beta chain) emerged from a study of cytomegalovirus exposure and HLA in healthy donors. Study observations and caveats: About 87% or about 30% of the time was how often most TCR beta V segments were productive, according to an earlier analysis.

PCR amplification relied on 60 Vbeta primers (plus 13 Jbeta primers). TCRdb keeps only in-frame clones here, not all; method: immunoSEQ multiplex PCR. The data contain approximately 84,000 clones, around 75% of them singletons. The CDR3 is 13 residues long. Germline CDR1 and CDR2: SQVTM and ANQGSEA. The V segment lost 6 bases and the J segment 6 bases; nucleotides outside the gene matches: 9. Each donor's status was that of a healthy bone marrow donor. Though probably carrying unrecorded immune exposures, donors were nominally healthy at sampling. Comment on this clone: Antigen: not known.

The source material was PBMCs. The TCR sequence derives from a man aged 35 to 55 in good health and CMV-seronegative. The rearrangement uses TRBV29-1 and TRBJ2-3; 7 bases agree with TRBD2. CDR3 sequence (DNA): TGCAGCGTAGCCGGGACTACCCTCGATACGCAGTATTTT. As protein: CSVAGTTLDTQYF.